This TCR beta chain was retrieved from a study of cytomegalovirus exposure and HLA in healthy donors. In the PCR, 60 Vbeta and 13 Jbeta primers were used. Using immunoSEQ multiplex PCR, the repertoire was profiled, and TCRdb retains in-frame clones only, with some absent. The data hold some 150,000 clones, with around 78% observed a single time. The germline gives CDR1 MRHNA, CDR2 SNTAGT. V shed 4 bases and J 6 bases; nucleotides not matched to a gene: 7. This CDR3 comprises 15 residues. Sequencing was carried out using PBMCs. The V and J genes are TRBV6-4 and TRBJ2-1; 9 bases line up with TRBD2. This receptor was identified in a man aged 35 to 55 in good health and CMV-seropositive. DNA for the CDR3: TGTGCCAGCAGTGTCATGGGACTAGCTTCCAATGAGCAGTTCTTC. As protein: CASSVMGLASNEQFF.